This TCR beta chain was documented in a study of beta chain features in type 1 diabetes (dated by TCRdb to between 2017 and 2018). Regarding the complete study: Mean age, gender distribution, total cell number and subset yield did not differ between patients and healthy donors. A total of around 110,000,000 sorted cells were examined across all samples, and a strong correlation was observed between cell number per subset and RNA yield. Whereas all 30 or so donors provided naive and central memory subsets, regulatory and stem cell-like memory subsets were isolated from just 8 patients and about eight healthy donors. In the study, TCRB repertoires of sorted circulating CD4+ T cell subsets from recently diagnosed type 1 diabetes patients were compared with those of matched healthy donors.

A distance of 14 bases separates the germline ends of V and J, which lose 5 bases and 0 bases respectively. CDR1 is given as PRHDT and CDR2 as FYEKMQ, both from the germline V gene (reference sequence). From cysteine to phenylalanine, the CDR3 is 16 amino acids long. Of the read, only the CDR3 DNA is kept; its 48 bases are in frame from base 1. Overall results and qualifications from the work: Shorter templates might be favored by PCR, yet because patient and control samples were amplified and corrected together, any such skew would affect both groups equally. Naive, central memory and regulatory TCRB repertoires appeared to be more alike among patients than among healthy donors. In all four CD4+ subsets, TCRB CDR3 length was moderately but significantly shorter in type 1 diabetes patients. At VDJ recombination sites, type 1 diabetes patients had fewer insertions and more deleted nucleotides, which implies abnormalities in thymic rearrangement. Sequencing cDNA rather than genomic DNA could over-represent highly expressing activated cells, although activation and CD3 levels did not differ between groups. HLA sub-analyses involved small numbers of individuals, so any influence of HLA type on TCRB rearrangement remained unresolved.

Worth noting for this clone: Its binding antigen is unknown. Base quality data are lacking; no much larger clone is found one base away.

All of the isolated RNA was reverse transcribed with the High Capacity cDNA Reverse Transcription Kit, so expressed TCRB transcripts were sequenced. Deep immunoSEQ sequencing was applied to naive, central memory and regulatory T cell samples, giving an average of around 3.8 million total reads per sample. Sorted cells were lysed in RLT buffer, and RNA was extracted using DNase-treated RNeasy Micro or Mini kits according to cell number. Each cell subset was processed separately to prevent cross-contamination, with patient and healthy donor samples processed together. Using the immunoSEQ multiplex PCR, TCRB sequences were amplified from cDNA into 87-bp fragments spanning the CDR3 region. Amplicons were sequenced on the Illumina HiSeq platform. The paper's data handling went like this. PCR bias was corrected computationally using synthetic template baselines, and reads within Hamming distance 2 were collapsed, with unmergeable singletons discarded. Reads were aligned against IMGT to assign V, D and J genes, CDR3 length and insertions or deletions at six rearrangement sites. Within each subset, clonotype counts were normalized to sorted cell number, after which true diversity and Gini coefficients were computed with the tcR R package. The overlap coefficient, calculated on TCRB nucleotide sequences, was used to measure repertoire sharing. Out-of-frame TCRB sequences from naive cells were analyzed to stand in for the pre-selection repertoire. Not all clones reach the TCRdb copy of this immuneACCESS table, which keeps in-frame sequences only. Checked studies attribute under half of the gap to unresolved V genes and leave the rest unexplained. Clone size and V and J calls were adopted from that table, with D and trimming inferred from the DNA. This sample has over 700,000 clones in its table, and about 17% of those were observed once. 0.023% of the sample is in the top ten clones.

Each donor gave one peripheral blood draw, averaging approximately 0.12 L, which was collected into heparinised tubes. Naive, central memory, regulatory and stem cell-like memory CD4+ T cells were sorted on a BD FACSAria II using a panel including CD45RO, CCR7, CD25, CD127, CD95 and CD27. A purity above 98% was achieved for all sorted populations. PBMCs were isolated right away by Lymphoprep density gradient centrifugation and were stained directly, without culture. So that batch effects would be minimized, each experiment stained and sorted samples in pairs, pairing one healthy donor with one patient.

The rearrangement combines TRBV13 with TRBJ2-1, with the D segment identity uncertain. The TCR sequence derives from a young woman in good health. The material sequenced was naive CD4+ T cells from blood. The cell subset or site tag for this specimen amounts to: true naive CD4+ T cells. The DNA is as follows: TGTGCCAGCAGCCCTATCGACCGGAGCTCCTACAATGAGCAGTTCTTC. This is translated as CASSPIDRSSYNEQFF.